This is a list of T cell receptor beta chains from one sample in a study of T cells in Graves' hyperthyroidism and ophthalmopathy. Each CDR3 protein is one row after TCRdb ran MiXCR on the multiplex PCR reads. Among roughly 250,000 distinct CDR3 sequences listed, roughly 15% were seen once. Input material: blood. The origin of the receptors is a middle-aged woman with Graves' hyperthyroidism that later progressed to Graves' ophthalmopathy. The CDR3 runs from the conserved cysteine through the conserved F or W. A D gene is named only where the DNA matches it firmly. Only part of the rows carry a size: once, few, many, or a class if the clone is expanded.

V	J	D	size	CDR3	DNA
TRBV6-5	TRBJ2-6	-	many	CASSYSAGAGANVLTF	TGTGCCAGCAGTTACTCAGCAGGGGCTGGGGCCAACGTCCTGACTTTC
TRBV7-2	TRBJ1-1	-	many	CASRQTGTENTEAFF	TGTGCCAGCAGGCAAACCGGGACCGAAAACACTGAAGCTTTCTTT
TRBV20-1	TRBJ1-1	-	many	CSAVPGGWTEAFF	TGCAGTGCCGTTCCGGGGGGCTGGACTGAAGCTTTCTTT
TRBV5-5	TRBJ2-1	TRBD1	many	CASSSITGTGGYNEQFF	TGTGCCAGCAGCTCAATTACCGGGACAGGGGGTTACAATGAGCAGTTCTTC
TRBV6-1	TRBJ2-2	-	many	CASCRVVTNTGELFF	TGTGCCAGCTGCCGAGTTGTAACGAACACCGGGGAGCTGTTTTTT
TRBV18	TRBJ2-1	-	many	CASSPAIGAYNEQFF	TGTGCCAGCTCACCGGCAATCGGGGCCTACAATGAGCAGTTCTTC
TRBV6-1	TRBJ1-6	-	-	CAGSEGYNSPLHF	TGTGCCGGCAGTGAAGGGTATAATTCACCCCTCCACTTT
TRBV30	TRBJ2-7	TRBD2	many	CAWERWEAGGYEQYF	TGTGCCTGGGAAAGATGGGAAGCGGGAGGCTACGAGCAGTACTTC
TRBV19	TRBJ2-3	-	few	CASSIGATTDTQYF	TGTGCCAGTAGTATAGGGGCAACCACAGATACGCAGTATTTT
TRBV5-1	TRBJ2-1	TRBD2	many	CASSTRTSGRGLSYNEQFF	TGCGCCAGCAGCACCCGGACTAGCGGGAGGGGGCTCTCCTACAATGAGCAGTTCTTC
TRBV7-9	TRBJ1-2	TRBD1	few	CASSPGTGYGYTF	TGTGCCAGCAGCCCCGGGACAGGGTATGGCTACACCTTC
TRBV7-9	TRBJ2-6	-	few	CASSPRPINSGANVLTF	TGTGCCAGCAGCCCGAGGCCCATTAACTCTGGGGCCAACGTCCTGACTTTC
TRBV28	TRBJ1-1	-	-	CATDSNTEAFF	TGTGCCACCGACAGTAACACTGAAGCTTTCTTT
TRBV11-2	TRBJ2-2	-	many	CASSLVAFGRGVMGGELFF	TGTGCCAGCAGCTTAGTCGCCTTCGGCAGGGGGGTGATGGGCGGGGAGCTGTTTTTT
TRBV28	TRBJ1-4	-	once	CASSKPGTGEKLFF	TGTGCCAGCAGTAAACCGGGAACTGGTGAAAAACTGTTTTTT
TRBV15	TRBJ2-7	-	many	CATSGSGRSYEQYF	TGTGCCACCAGCGGTTCGGGGAGATCCTACGAGCAGTACTTC
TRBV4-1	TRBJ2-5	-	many	CASSQDLARRGQETQYF	TGCGCCAGCAGCCAAGACTTGGCCCGCAGGGGCCAAGAGACCCAGTACTTC
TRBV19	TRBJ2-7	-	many	CASSMSGNEQYF	TGTGCCAGTAGTATGTCCGGGAACGAGCAGTACTTC
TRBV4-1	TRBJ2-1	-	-	CASRESPRGPGEQFF	TGCGCCAGCAGAGAGAGTCCCAGGGGACCTGGTGAGCAGTTCTTC
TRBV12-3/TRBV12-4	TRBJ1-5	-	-	CAGSFSPNQPQHF	TGTGCCGGCAGTTTTAGCCCGAATCAGCCCCAGCATTTT
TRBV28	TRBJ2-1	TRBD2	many	CASSPLPRAGGGNEQFF	TGTGCCAGCAGTCCACTCCCAAGAGCGGGAGGGGGCAATGAGCAGTTCTTC
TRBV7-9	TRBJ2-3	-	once	CASSLDRDITDTQYF	TGTGCCAGCAGCTTAGATCGAGATATCACAGATACGCAGTATTTT
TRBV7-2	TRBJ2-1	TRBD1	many	CASSSLTWGQNEQFF	TGTGCCAGCAGCTCGTTGACATGGGGACAGAATGAGCAGTTCTTC
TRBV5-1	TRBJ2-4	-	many	CASSLDAATTDIQYF	TGCGCCAGCAGCTTGGACGCCGCGACCACTGACATTCAGTACTTC
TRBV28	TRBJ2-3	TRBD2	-	CGSSLSRRTSGNGLYTQYF	TGTGGCAGCAGTTTGTCGCGAAGGACTAGCGGGAACGGGTTGTATACGCAGTATTTT
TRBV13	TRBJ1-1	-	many	CASSLGLRGEAFF	TGTGCCAGCAGCTTAGGCCTCAGGGGTGAAGCTTTCTTT
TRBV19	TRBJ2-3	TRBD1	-	CASSTLVNTGTGASDTQYF	TGTGCCAGCTCGACACTAGTTAATACCGGGACAGGGGCCTCAGATACGCAGTATTTT
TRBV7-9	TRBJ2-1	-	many	CASSFSLRVEGGNEQFF	TGTGCCAGCAGCTTTTCTTTAAGGGTGGAGGGCGGCAATGAGCAGTTCTTC
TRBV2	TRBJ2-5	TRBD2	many	CASSDALAGGQETQYF	TGTGCCAGCAGTGATGCGCTAGCGGGAGGCCAAGAGACCCAGTACTTC
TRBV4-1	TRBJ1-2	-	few	CASSQERTVIPNYGYTF	TGCGCCAGCAGCCAAGAAAGGACAGTCATACCTAACTATGGCTACACCTTC
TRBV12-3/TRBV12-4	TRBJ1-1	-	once	CAGSFIKNTEAFF	TGTGCCGGCAGTTTTATCAAGAACACTGAAGCTTTCTTT
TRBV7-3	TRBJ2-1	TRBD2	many	CASSLDGGRALNEQFF	TGTGCCAGCAGCTTAGACGGCGGGAGGGCCCTCAATGAGCAGTTCTTC
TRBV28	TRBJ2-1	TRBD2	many	CASRTISGREYNEQFF	TGTGCCAGCAGAACCATTAGCGGGAGGGAGTACAATGAGCAGTTCTTC
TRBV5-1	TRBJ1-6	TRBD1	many	CASSLAGTGDSPLHF	TGCGCCAGCAGCTTGGCCGGGACAGGCGATTCACCCCTCCACTTT
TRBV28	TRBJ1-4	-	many	CASSTGGATNEKLFF	TGTGCCAGCAGTACCGGGGGGGCAACTAATGAAAAACTGTTTTTT
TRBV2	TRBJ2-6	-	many	CASTVSGANVLTF	TGTGCCAGTACCGTCTCTGGGGCCAACGTCCTGACTTTC
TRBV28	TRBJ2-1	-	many	CASSLPGRSYNEQFF	TGTGCCAGCAGTTTACCGGGCCGCTCCTACAATGAGCAGTTCTTC
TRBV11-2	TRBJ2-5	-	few	CASRGMGENQETQYF	TGTGCCAGTAGGGGCATGGGGGAAAACCAAGAGACCCAGTACTTC
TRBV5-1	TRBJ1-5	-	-	CASSLGSGAYSNQPQHF	TGCGCCAGCAGCTTGGGCAGCGGAGCATATAGCAATCAGCCCCAGCATTTT
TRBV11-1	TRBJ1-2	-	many	CASSSGPANYGYTF	TGTGCCAGCAGCTCGGGCCCTGCTAACTATGGCTACACCTTC